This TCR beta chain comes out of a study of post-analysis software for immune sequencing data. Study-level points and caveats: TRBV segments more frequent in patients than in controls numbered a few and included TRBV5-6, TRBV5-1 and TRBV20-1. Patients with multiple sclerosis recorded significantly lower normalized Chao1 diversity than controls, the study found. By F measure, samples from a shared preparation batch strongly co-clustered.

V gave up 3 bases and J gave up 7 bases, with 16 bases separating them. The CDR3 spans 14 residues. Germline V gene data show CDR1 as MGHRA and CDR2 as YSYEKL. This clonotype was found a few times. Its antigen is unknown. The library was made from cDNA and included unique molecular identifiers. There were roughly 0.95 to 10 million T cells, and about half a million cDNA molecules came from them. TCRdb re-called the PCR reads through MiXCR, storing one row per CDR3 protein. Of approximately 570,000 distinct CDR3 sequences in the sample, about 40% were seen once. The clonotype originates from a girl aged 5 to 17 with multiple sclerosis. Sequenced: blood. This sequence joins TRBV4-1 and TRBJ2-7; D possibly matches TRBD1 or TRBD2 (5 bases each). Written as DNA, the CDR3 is TGCGCCAGCAGCCAGGCCGGGACGTGGAGAGAGCAGTACTTC. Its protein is CASSQAGTWREQYF.